This T cell receptor (beta chain) appears in the sequencing data of a study of blood T cell repertoires in COVID-19. Here immunoSEQ multiplex PCR was the method, and the copy in TCRdb shows in-frame clones only, minus some. The table has about 300,000 clones, approximately 90% seen once. CDR1 is SGHTA and CDR2 is FQGTGA in the germline V gene. After removal of 5 bases from V and 10 bases from J, the junction contained 10 bases not matched to a gene. The CDR3 extends over 14 amino acids. This receptor was obtained from a man in his forties with acute or convalescent COVID-19. The sequenced material came from peripheral blood. V is TRBV7-3 and J is TRBJ2-1; TRBD1 agrees at 8 bases. CDR3 DNA: TGTGCCAGCAGCCCTGAGGGCAGGGGGCAAGAGCAGTTCTTC. The encoded protein is CASSPEGRGQEQFF.